These 10 T cell receptor beta chains share one sample of origin, sequenced in a study of T cells in localized non-small cell lung cancer. This table comes from immunoSEQ multiplex PCR, and its TCRdb copy is limited to in-frame clones, with some not included. The data contain 130,000 or so clones, around 92% of them singletons. The sample was peripheral blood, taken before any cancer treatment. Receptor source: a female donor at least 60 years old with stage I lung adenocarcinoma.

V gene TRBV7-9 combines with J gene TRBJ1-5, with a possible D match to TRBD1 (5 bases). The CDR3 consists of 15 residues. Germline lookup yields CDR1 SEHNR and CDR2 FQNEAQ (reference sequence). Trimming took 0 bases from V and 3 from J, leaving 9 bases between them. CDR3 amino acids: CASSLAGVANQPQHF. Here the CDR3 DNA reads TGTGCCAGCAGCTTAGCAGGGGTTGCCAATCAGCCCCAGCATTTT.

The rearrangement links TRBV5-5 to TRBJ1-5, with D possibly TRBD1 on 5 matching bases. Trimming removed 0 bases from V and 1 base from J, with 8 bases in between. This CDR3 contains 15 residues. The germline CDR1 and CDR2 sequences are SGHKS and YYEKEE (reference sequence). The CDR3 spells CASSLGQGSNQPQHF. The CDR3 bases are TGTGCCAGCAGCTTGGGTCAGGGAAGCAATCAGCCCCAGCATTTT.

The genes are TRBV2 and TRBJ1-5; tentatively, D is TRBD1 (5 bases). Trimming shortened V by 6 bases and J by 6 bases, and 12 bases separated the two germline ends. CDR3 length: 13 amino acids. The germline gives CDR1 SNHLY, CDR2 FYNNEI. CDR3: CASRRGGTQPQHF. CDR3 coding DNA: TGTGCCAGCAGGCGGGGGGGGACTCAGCCCCAGCATTTT. The variable domain in full, completed from reference TRBV2 and TRBJ1-5, reads EPEVTQTPSHQVTQMGQEVILRCVPISNHLYFYWYRQILGQKVEFLVSFYNNEISEKSEIFDDQFSVERPDGSNFTLKIRSTKLEDSAMYFCASRRGGTQPQHFGDGTRLSIL.

The chain carries TRBV7-3 and TRBJ2-1; D gene ambiguous. This CDR3 is built from 13 residues. V lost 6 bases to trimming and J lost 0 bases, with 6 bases between them. The V gene's germline CDR1 is SGHTA and CDR2 FQGTGA. In DNA form, the CDR3 reads TGTGCCAGCAGTTCTAGCTCCTACAATGAGCAGTTCTTC. Translating it yields CASSSSSYNEQFF.

The rearrangement links TRBV7-9 to TRBJ1-5; 7 bases line up with TRBD1. Germline V gene lookup returns CDR1 SEHNR and CDR2 FQNEAQ (reference sequence). V dropped 2 bases and J dropped 4; count of bases not matched to a gene: 5. This CDR3 region has 15 residues. The CDR3 protein is CASSLPGTVNQPQHF. The CDR3 DNA reads TGTGCCAGCAGCTTACCCGGGACAGTAAATCAGCCCCAGCATTTT.

The chain combines TRBV7-9 with TRBJ1-2, with D possibly TRBD1 on 5 matching bases. CDR1 is SEHNR, CDR2 FQNEAQ, per germline (reference sequence). The ends were cut back, 1 base at V and 3 bases at J, with 9 bases in the middle. This CDR3 has 14 residues. The CDR3 sequence: CASSLGRADYGYTF. The CDR3, as DNA: TGTGCCAGCAGCTTAGGCAGGGCGGACTATGGCTACACCTTC.

The chain links TRBV2 to TRBJ1-5; a possible D gene is TRBD1 (6 bases). The CDR3 is 16 amino acids. Trimming stripped 4 bases from V and 6 bases from J, with 19 bases between. The germline V gene has CDR1 SNHLY and CDR2 FYNNEI. CDR3 bases: TGTGCCAGCAGTGTGGAACAGGGCGTTGGAGGTCAGCCCCAGCATTTT. This sequence encodes CASSVEQGVGGQPQHF.

The V gene is TRBV28, the J gene TRBJ1-2; 9 bases are a match to TRBD1. The CDR3 consists of 15 residues. V shed 5 bases, J shed 4 bases, and the junction held 8 bases outside the gene matches. CDR1 and CDR2 from the germline V gene are MDHEN and SYDVKM. The CDR3 region is CASSLVQGAPYGYTF. The CDR3 DNA is TGTGCCAGCAGTCTGGTACAGGGGGCACCCTATGGCTACACCTTC.

The rearrangement uses TRBV2 and TRBJ2-2; TRBD1 or TRBD2 may be the D gene (5 bases each). This CDR3 is 14 amino acids long. CDR1 and CDR2 (germline): SNHLY, FYNNEI. Trimming stripped 6 bases from V and 0 bases from J, with 8 bases between. The CDR3 sequence is CASRGTANTGELFF. The CDR3 DNA follows: TGTGCCAGCAGAGGGACCGCGAACACCGGGGAGCTGTTTTTT. Complete variable domain (other parts from reference TRBV2 and TRBJ2-2): EPEVTQTPSHQVTQMGQEVILRCVPISNHLYFYWYRQILGQKVEFLVSFYNNEISEKSEIFDDQFSVERPDGSNFTLKIRSTKLEDSAMYFCASRGTANTGELFFGEGSRLTVL.

The chain is built from TRBV9 and TRBJ2-7, with D possibly matching TRBD2 (5 bases). V shed 6 bases and J shed 5 bases, with 12 bases lying between them. Germline V gene lookup returns CDR1 SGDLS and CDR2 YYNGEE. The CDR3 runs 12 residues. CDR3 residues: CASNPGRDEQYF. CDR3 coding DNA: TGTGCCAGCAATCCGGGAAGGGACGAGCAGTACTTC.